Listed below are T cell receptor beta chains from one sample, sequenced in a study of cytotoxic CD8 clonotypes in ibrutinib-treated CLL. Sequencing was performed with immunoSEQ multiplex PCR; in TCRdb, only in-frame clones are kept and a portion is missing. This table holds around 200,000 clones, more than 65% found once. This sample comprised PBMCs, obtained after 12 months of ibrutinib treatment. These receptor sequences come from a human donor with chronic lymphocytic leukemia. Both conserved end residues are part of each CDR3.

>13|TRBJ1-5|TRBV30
CAWSVFGNQPQHF
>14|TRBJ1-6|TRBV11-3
CASSLDSGRSPLHF
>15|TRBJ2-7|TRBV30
CAWSQGGTGGNEQYF
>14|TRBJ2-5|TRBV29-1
CSALPRARQETQYF
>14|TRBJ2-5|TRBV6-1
CASSVGGAFETQYF
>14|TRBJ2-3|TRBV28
CASRMTGWGDTQYF
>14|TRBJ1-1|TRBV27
CASSPRQGYTEAFF
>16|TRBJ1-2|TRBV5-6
CASSLVAGGRFYGYTF
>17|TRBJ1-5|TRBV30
CAWRDRGEDWVNQPQHF
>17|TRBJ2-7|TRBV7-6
CASSLRLAGGPSYEQYF
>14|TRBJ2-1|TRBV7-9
CASSLMASVAEAFF
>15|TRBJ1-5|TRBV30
CAWRDEGLSNQPQHF
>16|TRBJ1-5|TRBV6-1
CASSVNDLGGNQPQHF
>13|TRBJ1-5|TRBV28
CASSLIPHRAQHF
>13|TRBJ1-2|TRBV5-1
CASSFSETYGYTF
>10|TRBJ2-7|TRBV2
CASSEYEQYF
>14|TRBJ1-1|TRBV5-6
CASSLGAVNTEAFF
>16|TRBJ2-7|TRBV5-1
CASSLEESTYGDEQYF
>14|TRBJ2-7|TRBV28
CASSLPGARDEQYF
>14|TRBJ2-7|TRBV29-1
CSVDLWGQNYEQYF
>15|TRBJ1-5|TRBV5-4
CASSLDPGRNQPQHF
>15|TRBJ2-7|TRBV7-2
CASSTRTHPSYEQYF
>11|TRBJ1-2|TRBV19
CASRQGYGYTF
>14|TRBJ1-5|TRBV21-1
CASSRGPSNQPQHF
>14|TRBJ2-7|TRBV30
CAWSVFLNPYEQYF
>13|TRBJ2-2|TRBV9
CASSVQGIGELFF
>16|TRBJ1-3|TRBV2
CASSESVGNSGNTIYF
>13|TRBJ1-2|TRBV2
CASLGGESWGYTF
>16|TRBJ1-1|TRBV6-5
CASSYRDRGRNTEAFF
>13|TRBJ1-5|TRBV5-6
CASSWAVLGPQHF
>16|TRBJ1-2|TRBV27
CASSLLGGRANYGYTF
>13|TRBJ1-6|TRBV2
CASSYRRSSPLHF
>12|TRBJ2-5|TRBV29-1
CSATVYQETQYF
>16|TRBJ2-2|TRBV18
CASSPLGLADTGELFF
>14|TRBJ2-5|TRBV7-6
CASSWAGEQETQYF
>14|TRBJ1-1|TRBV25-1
CASSADKRNTEAFF
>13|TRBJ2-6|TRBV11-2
CASSLAGANVLTF
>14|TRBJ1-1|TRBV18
CASSRQGRFTEAFF
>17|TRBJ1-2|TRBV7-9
CASSRIGTGGGNYGYTF
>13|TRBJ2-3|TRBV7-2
CASSHPPTDTQYF
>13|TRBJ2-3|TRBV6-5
CASSYSLADTQYF
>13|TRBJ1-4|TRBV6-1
CASSGGYNEKLFF
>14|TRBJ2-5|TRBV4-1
CASSRTQGVETQYF
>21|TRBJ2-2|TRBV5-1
CASSLVGGGTSLFANTGELFF
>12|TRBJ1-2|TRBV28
CASSLSRYGYTF
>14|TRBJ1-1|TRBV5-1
CASSLPQTGTEAFF
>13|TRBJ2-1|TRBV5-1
CASRTSGYNEQFF
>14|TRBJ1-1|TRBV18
CASSPQGLGTEAFF
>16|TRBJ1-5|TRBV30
CAWSARGALSNQPQHF
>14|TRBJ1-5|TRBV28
CASRTTGGNQPQHF
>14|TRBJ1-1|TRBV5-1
CASSSLTANTEAFF
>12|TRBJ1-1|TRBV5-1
CASSLPGAEAFF
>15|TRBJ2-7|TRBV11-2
CASSLGGRQGPEQYF
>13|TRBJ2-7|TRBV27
CASSFGTVYEQYF